The 7 T cell receptor beta chains below were found in one sample sequenced in a study of Graves' ophthalmopathy and Graves' hyperthyroidism. RNA transcripts yielded amplified TCR beta CDR3 regions. An initial RT-PCR round employing HTBI primers preceded a second-round multiplex PCR. Via MiXCR, TCRdb re-called the multiplex PCR reads, giving one row per CDR3 protein. Of approximately 460,000 distinct CDR3 sequences listed, 13% to 15% were seen once; the top ten hold over 7.5%. Sequenced sample: blood. Receptor source: a woman aged 25-40 years with Graves' ophthalmopathy.

This clonotype was seen more than once but under ten times. The chain recombines TRBV11-1 with TRBJ1-5, with unresolved D. Per germline, CDR1 SGHAT and CDR2 FQDESV (reference sequence). Trimming left V 5 bases short and J 0 bases short, with 14 bases between. The CDR3 loop spans 16 amino acids. The DNA for the CDR3 is TGTGCCAGCAGCCTCGGGAGCATCTATAGCAATCAGCCCCAGCATTTT. As protein: CASSLGSIYSNQPQHF. Full variable domain (outside the CDR3, taken from reference TRBV11-1 and TRBJ1-5): EAEVAQSPRYKITEKSQAVAFWCDPISGHATLYWYRQILGQGPELLVQFQDESVVDDSQLPKDRFSAERLKGVDSTLKIQPAELGDSAMYLCASSLGSIYSNQPQHFGDGTRLSIL.

Ten or more counts support this clonotype. This chain connects TRBV19 to TRBJ1-5, with a tentative D call TRBD1 (6 bases). Trimming stripped 8 bases from V and 3 bases from J, with 11 bases between. Germline V gene lookup returns CDR1 LNHDA and CDR2 SQIVND (reference sequence). The CDR3 runs 13 residues. The CDR3, as DNA: TGTGCCAGTCTACAGGGCGCCAATCAGCCCCAGCATTTT. Translating gives CASLQGANQPQHF.

In this sample, this clonotype turned up many times. The V gene is TRBV7-9, the J gene TRBJ2-7; D may match TRBD1 or TRBD2 (6 bases each). V lost 5 bases, J lost 2 bases, and 16 bases lay in between. This CDR3 spans 15 amino acids. Germline CDR1 SEHNR, CDR2 FQNEAQ (reference sequence). CDR3 sequence: CASSRENRVPYEQYF. The CDR3 DNA sequence: TGTGCCAGCAGCCGGGAGAACAGGGTCCCCTACGAGCAGTACTTC.

Remarks on this clonotype: This may come from a read error, since a much larger clone is one base off. This chain connects TRBV6-5 to TRBJ2-7, with D perhaps matching TRBD1 (6 bases). Trimming stripped 4 bases from V and 9 bases from J, with 25 bases between. Per germline, CDR1 MNHEY and CDR2 SVGAGI. The CDR3 is 16 residues long. In nucleotides, the CDR3 is TGTGCCAGCAGTTTCCTATTGGACAGCGATAAAAATGGGCAGTACGTC. Protein sequence: CASSFLLDSDKNGQYV.

In this sample, this clonotype turned up many times. The chain recombines TRBV28 with TRBJ2-7; D is ambiguous. This CDR3 comprises 14 residues. CDR1 is MDHEN and CDR2 is SYDVKM in the germline V gene. V was trimmed by 7 bases and J by 3 bases, leaving 16 bases between them. The CDR3 nucleotides read TGTGCCAGCACCCCGTCCGCAGGATTCTACGAGCAGTACTTC. It encodes CASTPSAGFYEQYF.

This clonotype occurred a few times. The genes are TRBV20-1 and TRBJ2-2; 11 positions agree with TRBD2. CDR1 is DFQATT, CDR2 SNEGSKA, per germline (reference sequence). The CDR3 has 14 residues. After removal of 2 bases from V and 9 bases from J, the junction contained 5 bases not matched to a gene. CDR3 sequence: CSARLAGGTRELFF. The CDR3, as DNA: TGCAGTGCTAGACTAGCGGGGGGTACCCGGGAGCTGTTTTTT.

Note on this clonotype: Germline and junction disagree at one end, which may indicate a read error. The rearrangement joins TRBV11-2 to TRBJ2-7, with 13 bases aligning to TRBD2. The germline gives CDR1 SGHAT, CDR2 FQNNGV. This CDR3 is 16 amino acids long. CDR3 residues: CASSANPGTSGISGNF. The CDR3, as DNA: TGTGCCAGCAGCGCAAACCCCGGGACTAGCGGGATCTCGGGAAACTTC.